One and the same sample provided the 25 T cell receptor beta chains below, sequenced in a study of T-cell reconstitution after alpha-beta-depleted transplantation in children. Preparation of the TCRbeta library involved a method that used unique molecular identifiers. TCRdb reprocessed the PCR reads via MiXCR and lists one record per CDR3 protein. The sample shows about 610,000 distinct CDR3 sequences, over 20% of them seen only once. The sequences come from PBMCs, collected before TCRalphabeta/CD19-depleted stem cell transplant. These receptors originate from a boy younger than two with Wiskott-Aldrich syndrome, due to receive a stem cell transplant.

The rearrangement joins TRBV12-3 or TRBV12-4 to TRBJ2-1; 10 bases agree with TRBD2. The J segment lost 10 bases and the V segment lost 7 bases, leaving 7 bases of the junction unmatched. This CDR3 is 13 amino acids long. This CDR3 is CASISSGRKEQFF. CDR3 nucleotides: TGTGCCAGCATCTCTAGCGGGAGAAAGGAGCAGTTCTTC.

This clonotype was found a few times. The CDR3 DNA sequence: TGTGCCAGTAGTAGAACTAGCGACCTGTACAATGAGCAGTTCTTC. Protein: CASSRTSDLYNEQFF. J is TRBJ2-1 and V is TRBV19; 7 bases agree with TRBD2. The CDR3 runs 15 residues. The V gene end was trimmed by 4 bases and the J gene end by 4 bases; junction bases not matched to a gene: 7. Per germline, CDR1 LNHDA and CDR2 SQIVND (reference sequence).

This clonotype has a count of ten or more. The genes are TRBV5-6 and TRBJ2-4, with 8 bases aligning to TRBD1. With 0 bases clipped from V and 3 bases from J, the junction kept 5 bases outside the gene matches. The CDR3 runs 16 residues. Per the germline V gene, CDR1 is SGHDT and CDR2 is YYEEEE. This chain's CDR3 is CASSLEQGGGKNIQYF. The CDR3 DNA sequence: TGTGCCAGCAGCTTGGAACAGGGGGGTGGCAAAAACATTCAGTACTTC.

The rearrangement links TRBV20-1 to TRBJ1-4; maybe TRBD1 (6 bases). The CDR3 totals 14 residues. Trimming left V 5 bases short and J 6 bases short, with 16 bases between. The V gene's germline CDR1 is DFQATT and CDR2 SNEGSKA (reference sequence). CDR3: CSAETGQLYEKLFF. CDR3 DNA sequence: TGCAGTGCTGAAACCGGACAGTTATATGAAAAACTGTTTTTT.

This chain links TRBV5-1 with TRBJ2-5; 12 bases are shared with TRBD1. J gave up 5 bases and V 7 bases, and 6 bases lay outside the gene matches. Germline V lookup: CDR1 SGHRS, CDR2 YFSETQ. This CDR3 region has 14 residues. CDR3 nucleotide sequence: TGCGCCAGCGGACCGGGACAGGGGGCCGAGACCCAGTACTTC. This sequence encodes CASGPGQGAETQYF.

The chain employs TRBV2 and TRBJ2-5; D ambiguous. CDR1 is SNHLY and CDR2 is FYNNEI in the germline V gene. The CDR3 runs to 14 residues. Trimming removed 4 bases from V and 2 bases from J, with 11 bases in between. In nucleotides, the CDR3 is TGTGCCAGCAGTGTCTATGGAAATCAAGAGACCCAGTACTTC. Its protein product is CASSVYGNQETQYF.

V usage is TRBV29-1 and J usage is TRBJ2-4; weak D call: TRBD2 (7 bases). The CDR3 covers 12 residues. Germline CDR1 reads SQVTM; CDR2 reads ANQGSEA. Trimming removed 4 bases from V and 6 bases from J, with 10 bases in between. The chain's CDR3 is CSVGRGGNIQYF. The CDR3 bases are TGCAGCGTTGGGAGGGGGGGAAACATTCAGTACTTC.

This clonotype was detected a few times. The V and J genes are TRBV18 and TRBJ2-7, with D uncertain. Trimming stripped 2 bases from V and 2 bases from J, with 10 bases between. The CDR3 sequence is 14 residues long. CDR1 KGHSH and CDR2 LQKENI come from the germline V gene. The CDR3 bases are TGTGCCAGCTCACCAGTTCCCAGAGCCTACGAGCAGTACTTC. Protein sequence: CASSPVPRAYEQYF. Full variable domain (outside the CDR3, taken from reference TRBV18 and TRBJ2-7): NAGVMQNPRHLVRRRGQEARLRCSPMKGHSHVYWYRQLPEEGLKFMVYLQKENIIDESGMPKERFSAEFPKEGPSILRIQQVVRGDSAAYFCASSPVPRAYEQYFGPGTRLTVT.

In this sample, this clonotype turned up a few times. The J gene is TRBJ2-3, the V gene TRBV2; D might be TRBD2 (5 bases). The CDR3 has 13 amino acids. The germline V gene has CDR1 SNHLY and CDR2 FYNNEI. V was trimmed by 11 bases and J by 1 base, leaving 13 bases between them. CDR3 sequence reads: CAGSAEGTDTQYF. Written as DNA, the CDR3 is TGTGCCGGGTCCGCGGAGGGCACAGATACGCAGTATTTT. The full variable domain, with the rest looked up from reference TRBV2 and TRBJ2-3, is EPEVTQTPSHQVTQMGQEVILRCVPISNHLYFYWYRQILGQKVEFLVSFYNNEISEKSEIFDDQFSVERPDGSNFTLKIRSTKLEDSAMYFCAGSAEGTDTQYFGPGTRLTVL.

The V gene is TRBV10-3, the J gene TRBJ2-7; a possible D gene is TRBD2 (5 bases). This CDR3 has 13 amino acids. The germline V gene has CDR1 ENHRY and CDR2 SYGVKD. The ends were cut back, 4 bases at V and 1 base at J, with 8 bases in the middle. CDR3: CAISGPGSYEQYF. The CDR3 bases are TGTGCCATCAGTGGCCCGGGGTCCTACGAGCAGTACTTC.

This clonotype appeared a few times. The chain uses TRBV7-8 and TRBJ2-1; 10 positions agree with TRBD2. V lost 3 bases to trimming and J lost 4 bases; unmatched junction nucleotides: 15. The CDR3 contains 19 residues. The germline CDR1 and CDR2 sequences are SGHVS and FQNEAQ. The CDR3 is CASSFNSIAGTSAYNEQFF. The CDR3 nucleotides read TGTGCCAGCAGCTTTAATAGCATAGCCGGGACTAGCGCATACAATGAGCAGTTCTTC. Filled out from reference TRBV7-8 and TRBJ2-1, the complete variable domain reads GAGVSQSPRYKVAKRGQDVALRCDPISGHVSLFWYQQALGQGPEFLTYFQNEAQLDKSGLPSDRFFAERPEGSVSTLKIQRTQQEDSAVYLCASSFNSIAGTSAYNEQFFGPGTRLTVL.

This clonotype was observed a handful of times. The CDR3 here is CASRPAPRASGANVLTF. Here the CDR3 DNA reads TGTGCCAGCAGGCCAGCTCCGAGAGCCTCTGGGGCCAACGTCCTGACTTTC. The chain combines TRBV12-3 or TRBV12-4 with TRBJ2-6; no clear D gene. V was shortened by 6 bases and J by 0 bases, with 15 bases between the two germline ends. This CDR3 contains 17 residues.

This clonotype was detected only a few times. The V and J genes are TRBV12-3 or TRBV12-4 and TRBJ2-1; no definite D call. CDR3 size: 14 residues. Trimming left V 6 bases short and J 9 bases short, with 18 bases between. The DNA of the CDR3 is TGTGCCAGCAGACCCGGTCATGACGTCGGTGAGCAGTTCTTC. Protein product: CASRPGHDVGEQFF.

V and J are TRBV9 and TRBJ2-1, with 9 bases matching TRBD2. J was trimmed by 7 bases and V by 6 bases; bases with no gene match: 11. In germline, CDR1 is SGDLS, CDR2 YYNGEE. The CDR3 has 15 residues. The CDR3 is CASTPGLAFVNEQFF. CDR3 bases: TGTGCCAGCACTCCGGGACTAGCCTTTGTGAATGAGCAGTTCTTC.

Concerning this clonotype: One junction end does not reproduce the germline sequence, and a read error may be involved. The V gene is TRBV7-9, the J gene TRBJ1-2, with 7 nucleotides matching TRBD1. Looked up from germline, CDR1 is SEHNR and CDR2 is FQNEAQ (reference sequence). This CDR3 is 13 amino acids long. CDR3 amino acids: CASSFTGDSGDTF. The CDR3 DNA is TGTGCCAGCAGCTTTACAGGGGATAGTGGCGACACCTTC.

This chain joins TRBV12-3 or TRBV12-4 and TRBJ2-1; 8 bases are shared with TRBD1. Trimming at V came to 5 bases and at J to 12 bases, leaving 3 bases not matched to a gene. This CDR3 comprises 11 residues. The CDR3 DNA reads as TGTGCCAGCAGTCTCAGGGGGCGGCAGTTCTTC. The encoded protein is CASSLRGRQFF.

The chain is built from TRBV27 and TRBJ1-1; D is unresolved. Germline V gives CDR1 MNHEY, CDR2 SMNVEV (reference sequence). The CDR3 runs 17 residues. Trimming stripped 1 base from V and 1 base from J, with 16 bases between. CDR3 in amino acids: CASSLYAAGLTNTEAFF. The CDR3, as DNA: TGTGCCAGCAGTTTATATGCGGCCGGACTTACGAACACTGAAGCTTTCTTT.

This clonotype was counted only a few times. The chain uses TRBV15 and TRBJ1-6, with unresolved D. Germline-derived CDR1 and CDR2 are LNHNV and YYDKDF (reference sequence). Between the trimmed V and J ends, which lost 0 bases and 11 bases, there was a span of 11 bases. This CDR3 contains 14 residues. CDR3 amino acids: CATSRDPLGTPLHF. In DNA, the CDR3 is TGTGCCACCAGCAGAGACCCCTTGGGGACACCCCTCCACTTT.

This clonotype was seen at least ten times. The V and J genes are TRBV20-1 and TRBJ2-5, with 7 bases matching TRBD1. V was pared by 5 bases and J by 4 bases, with 4 bases of the junction left unmatched. Germline V gene lookup returns CDR1 DFQATT and CDR2 SNEGSKA (reference sequence). This CDR3 region has 12 residues. This CDR3 reads CSAQTGVETQYF. DNA of the CDR3: TGCAGTGCTCAAACAGGGGTAGAGACCCAGTACTTC.

This clonotype came up once. The rearrangement uses TRBV5-1 and TRBJ2-3; D is ambiguous. This CDR3 spans 16 amino acids. CDR1 SGHRS and CDR2 YFSETQ come from the germline V gene. Trimming left V 0 bases short and J 1 base short, with 12 bases between. CDR3 DNA: TGCGCCAGCAGCTTGGACGGATATTTGGGCACAGATACGCAGTATTTT. Protein product: CASSLDGYLGTDTQYF.

This clonotype has just a few counts. V gene TRBV5-1 combines with J gene TRBJ2-2, with TRBD1 matching 7 bases. CDR1 and CDR2 (germline): SGHRS, YFSETQ. The CDR3 spans 16 residues. The trim removed 1 base at V and 4 bases at J, leaving 7 bases unmatched. CDR3 nucleotides: TGCGCCAGCAGCTTGACCGGACAGGCCCCCACCGGGGAGCTGTTTTTT. Translated, it gives CASSLTGQAPTGELFF.

The genes are TRBV20-1 and TRBJ2-3; TRBD1 might be the D (5 bases). This CDR3 has 11 amino acids. In germline, CDR1 is DFQATT, CDR2 SNEGSKA (reference sequence). CDR3 sequence reads: CSSKGLLTQYF. For the CDR3, the DNA is TGCAGCTCTAAGGGGCTCCTTACGCAGTATTTT.

The rearrangement uses TRBV20-1 and TRBJ2-2; TRBD1 might be the D (6 bases). The germline V gene encodes CDR1 DFQATT and CDR2 SNEGSKA (reference sequence). The CDR3 has 15 amino acids. Deletions cut 6 bases from V and 7 bases from J, with 21 bases between. The CDR3 protein is CSATRGQGIGGELFF. Written as DNA, the CDR3 is TGCAGTGCCACCCGCGGTCAGGGGATAGGCGGGGAGCTGTTTTTT.

This clonotype occurred a few times. V usage is TRBV15 and J usage is TRBJ2-7; D unclear. The ends were cut back, 2 bases at V and 3 bases at J, with 8 bases in the middle. CDR1 is LNHNV, CDR2 YYDKDF, per germline (reference sequence). The CDR3 contains 13 residues. CDR3 region: CATSRNPYYEQYF. CDR3 DNA sequence: TGTGCCACCAGCAGAAATCCATACTACGAGCAGTACTTC.

The rearrangement joins TRBV18 to TRBJ2-7, with D tentatively TRBD1 (6 bases). The germline V gene has CDR1 KGHSH and CDR2 LQKENI. Trimming pared 2 bases from V and 1 base from J, leaving 12 bases between. This CDR3 contains 15 residues. Here the CDR3 DNA reads TGTGCCAGCTCACCATACGGGACATCATCCTACGAGCAGTACTTC. Protein product: CASSPYGTSSYEQYF. Combining the CDR3 with reference TRBV18 and TRBJ2-7 gives the whole variable domain NAGVMQNPRHLVRRRGQEARLRCSPMKGHSHVYWYRQLPEEGLKFMVYLQKENIIDESGMPKERFSAEFPKEGPSILRIQQVVRGDSAAYFCASSPYGTSSYEQYFGPGTRLTVT.